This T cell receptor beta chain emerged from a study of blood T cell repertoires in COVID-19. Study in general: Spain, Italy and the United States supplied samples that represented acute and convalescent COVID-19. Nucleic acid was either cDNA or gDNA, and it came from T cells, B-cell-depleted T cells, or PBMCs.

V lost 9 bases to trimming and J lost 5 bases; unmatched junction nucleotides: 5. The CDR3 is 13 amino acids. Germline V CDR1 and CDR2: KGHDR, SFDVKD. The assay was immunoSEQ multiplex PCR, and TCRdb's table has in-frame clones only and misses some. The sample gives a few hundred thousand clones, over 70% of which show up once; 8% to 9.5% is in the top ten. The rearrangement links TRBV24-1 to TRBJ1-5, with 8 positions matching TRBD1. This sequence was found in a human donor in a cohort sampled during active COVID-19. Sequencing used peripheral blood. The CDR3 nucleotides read TGTGCCACCGTGGACAGGGCTCATCAGCCCCAGCATTTT. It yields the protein CATVDRAHQPQHF.